This T cell receptor (beta chain) was sequenced during a study of HIV-infected patients and healthy controls. Points from the study as a whole: Significantly higher mean Gini indices appeared in HIV-infected repertoires, possibly reflecting oligoclonality. Size-matched repertoire data failed to replicate the apparent Gini index recovery after therapy in HIV-infected patients. In healthy controls, MAIT alpha CDR3s were common; in HIV+ repertoires, severely depleted.

As regards this clonotype: Its specificity is unknown.

cDNA was made from about 500 ng RNA using alpha and beta constant primers. Using multiplexing indices, alpha and beta chain libraries were generated apart by chain-specific third strand synthesis. A single primer pair per chain amplified all rearrangements, with per-molecule barcodes. TCRdb re-called the 5' RACE reads through MiXCR, storing one row per CDR3 protein. This table holds about 10,000 distinct CDR3 sequences, 6.5% to 10% found once. The ends were cut back, 3 bases at V and 5 bases at J, with 11 bases in the middle. The CDR3 runs 13 residues. No cell fractionation was done, so the repertoire covers all unsorted peripheral blood T cells.

This rearrangement joins TRBV12-3 or TRBV12-4 to TRBJ2-7, with D tentatively TRBD1 (6 bases). The receptor comes from an adult in good health. Sequences were obtained from blood. CDR3 loop: CASSFGRGNEQYF. The CDR3 nucleotides read TGTGCCAGCAGTTTCGGCAGGGGAAACGAGCAGTACTTC.